This is a list of T cell receptor beta chains from one sample in a study of shared T cell receptors in the human thymus. Only in-frame clones appear in the TCRdb table, and some are missing; sequencing was by immunoSEQ multiplex PCR. The data contain about 660,000 clones, 87% of them singletons. The sample also formed part of further work on human thymus T cells.

The sample taken for sequencing was thymocytes. These receptors all come from a boy under two years old with a congenital heart defect. Both conserved end residues are part of each CDR3. The D gene is left open where the match is weak. Not all rows give a size; the values are once, few, many and, for expanded clones, a class.

clone_size	d_call	v_call	j_call	cdr3_aa	cdr3_nt
once	TRBD2	TRBV5-1	TRBJ2-1	CASSLTGVAGGWGSYNEQFF	TGCGCCAGCAGCCTGACCGGGGTAGCGGGAGGTTGGGGGTCCTACAATGAGCAGTTCTTC
once	TRBD2	TRBV7-9	TRBJ2-3	CASSLETSGRPTDTQYF	TGTGCCAGCAGCTTAGAGACTAGCGGGAGGCCAACAGATACGCAGTATTTT
-	-	TRBV9	TRBJ1-6	CASSDNTNKSSYNSPLHF	TGTGCCAGCAGCGATAACACTAATAAGAGCTCCTATAATTCACCCCTCCACTTT
-	-	TRBV14	TRBJ2-7	CASSQEADSYEQYF	TGTGCCAGCAGCCAAGAGGCGGATAGTTACGAGCAGTACTTC
-	TRBD2	TRBV6-5	TRBJ2-7	CASRRGLAETYEQYF	TGTGCCAGCAGGAGGGGACTAGCGGAAACCTACGAGCAGTACTTC
once	TRBD1	TRBV18	TRBJ2-7	CASSETGDEQYF	TGTGCCAGCTCCGAGACAGGGGACGAGCAGTACTTC
-	TRBD1	TRBV5-1	TRBJ2-7	CASSSRGQTRRVPQYEQYF	TGCGCCAGCAGCTCACGGGGACAGACCCGAAGGGTCCCCCAATACGAGCAGTACTTC
-	-	TRBV6-1	TRBJ1-1	CASSGGIYELSNTEAFF	TGTGCCAGCAGTGGCGGGATCTACGAACTATCGAACACTGAAGCTTTCTTT
-	-	TRBV7-8	TRBJ2-4	CASSRSAPGAKNIQYF	TGTGCCAGCAGCCGTAGCGCCCCCGGGGCCAAAAACATTCAGTACTTC
-	TRBD2	TRBV27	TRBJ2-7	CASSSCGGSSYEQYF	TGTGCCAGCAGTTCCTGCGGGGGTAGCTCCTACGAGCAGTACTTC
-	TRBD2	TRBV30	TRBJ2-3	CAWSVLLAGATDTQYF	TGTGCCTGGAGTGTCTTACTAGCGGGGGCCACAGATACGCAGTATTTT
once	-	TRBV12-5	TRBJ1-5	CASGLVWPAPPGQPQHF	TGTGCTAGTGGTTTGGTATGGCCCGCCCCCCCGGGACAGCCCCAGCATTTT
-	-	TRBV21-1	TRBJ2-7	CASGKEASPSSKQYF	TGTGCCAGCGGCAAAGAGGCTAGCCCCTCCTCTAAGCAGTACTTC
once	TRBD2	TRBV7-2	TRBJ2-7	CASSSGLAHEQYF	TGTGCCAGCAGCTCAGGACTAGCCCACGAGCAGTACTTC
once	TRBD1	TRBV30	TRBJ2-1	CAWRGTGLGEQFF	TGTGCCTGGAGGGGGACAGGGTTAGGCGAGCAGTTCTTC
-	-	TRBV4-3	TRBJ2-7	CASSQDYEVCYEQYF	TGCGCCAGCAGCCAAGACTACGAGGTCTGCTACGAGCAGTACTTC
-	TRBD1	TRBV4-2	TRBJ1-5	CASSQEGPTGDRHQPQHF	TGTGCCAGCAGCCAAGAGGGACCAACCGGGGACAGGCATCAGCCCCAGCATTTT
-	TRBD2	TRBV5-6	TRBJ2-1	CASSFGLADNEQFF	TGTGCCAGCAGCTTTGGGCTAGCGGACAATGAGCAGTTCTTC
-	-	TRBV7-9	TRBJ1-3	CASEEGSRLGNTIYF	TGTGCCAGCGAGGAGGGGAGTCGGTTGGGAAACACCATATATTTT
-	-	TRBV19	TRBJ2-7	CASSISHFRTLLAYEQYF	TGTGCCAGTAGTATATCCCACTTCAGGACTCTCCTTGCCTACGAGCAGTACTTC
-	-	TRBV27	TRBJ2-3	CASSKPGTSNTDTQYF	TGTGCCAGCAGTAAACCCGGGACTTCTAATACCGATACGCAGTATTTT
-	-	TRBV29-1	TRBJ2-3	CSVPAGGGQYF	TGCAGCGTCCCCGCTGGGGGAGGGCAGTATTTT
-	TRBD2	TRBV30	TRBJ2-2	CAWTGTRDAGELFF	TGTGCCTGGACCGGGACTAGGGACGCCGGGGAGCTGTTTTTT
-	-	TRBV10-3	TRBJ2-2	CAISDRLDTGELFF	TGTGCCATCAGTGATCGACTTGATACCGGGGAGCTGTTTTTT
-	TRBD1	TRBV28	TRBJ2-4	CASSDRGINIQYF	TGTGCCAGCAGCGACAGGGGGATTAACATTCAGTACTTC
-	TRBD2	TRBV29-1	TRBJ2-1	CSVRRSGTRVVHEQFF	TGCAGCGTGAGACGCTCCGGGACTAGGGTAGTCCATGAGCAGTTCTTC
-	TRBD2	TRBV29-1	TRBJ2-1	CSVDSGGGSYNEQFF	TGCAGCGTTGACTCGGGAGGTGGATCCTACAATGAGCAGTTCTTC
-	-	TRBV5-1	TRBJ1-2	CASSLATSYGYTF	TGCGCCAGCAGCTTGGCCACTTCCTATGGCTACACCTTC
-	-	TRBV18	TRBJ2-2	CASSPHGTGELFF	TGTGCCAGCTCACCACACGGGACCGGGGAGCTGTTTTTT
-	-	TRBV9	TRBJ2-7	CASSVADSSYEQYF	TGTGCCAGCAGCGTAGCCGACAGCTCCTACGAGCAGTACTTC
-	TRBD1	TRBV6-5	TRBJ2-1	CASRQTRTGGEQFF	TGTGCCAGCAGACAAACGCGGACAGGGGGTGAGCAGTTCTTC